This T cell receptor beta chain emerged from a study of blood T cell repertoires in COVID-19. Overall study: Whether acute or convalescent, the COVID-19 samples came from the United States, Italy and Spain. T cells, B-cell-depleted T cells, or PBMCs supplied cDNA or gDNA.

CDR1 is SGHRS, CDR2 YFSETQ, per germline. This CDR3 has 15 residues. Losses at the gene ends were 5 bases for V and 0 bases for J; bases not matched to a gene: 4. As processed by the authors: For nucleated cells, counts were estimated from reference gene primer amplification. The repertoire was sequenced with immunoSEQ multiplex PCR; TCRdb's copy has only in-frame clones and lacks some. D and trimming were read from the DNA, whereas the V and J calls and clone size are those reported in that table. In the table there are around 200,000 clones, around 80% of which are singletons. It was during active infection that Seattle patients were enrolled and then longitudinally followed.

The genes are TRBV5-1 and TRBJ2-7, with 11 bases that match TRBD2. The clonotype comes from a woman in her 30s with COVID-19, enrolled during active disease. The sample taken for sequencing was peripheral blood. CDR3 amino acids: CASRAGLADSYEQYF. CDR3 sequence (DNA): TGCGCCAGCAGGGCGGGACTAGCGGACTCCTACGAGCAGTACTTC.